The text below deals with one T cell receptor beta chain. Clones were read by immunoSEQ multiplex PCR, and TCRdb kept only the in-frame ones, dropping some. The table records some 700,000 clones, around 85% of them present only once. The data derive from a study of shared T cell receptors in the human thymus. The germline V and J ends were trimmed by 2 bases and 4 bases, with 8 bases remaining between them. The CDR3 consists of 13 residues. In germline, CDR1 is SGHAT, CDR2 FQNNGV. The data were also submitted as part of a second study, on human thymus T cells. As that study records: Within thymic and blood repertoires, V and J gene usage appeared to be biased.

The specimen sequenced was thymocytes. The TCR was taken from a girl under three years old with a congenital heart defect. The rearrangement joins TRBV11-2 to TRBJ1-1; D perhaps matches TRBD1 (5 bases). CDR3 DNA sequence: TGTGCCAGCAGCTTACAGGGCCCCACTGAAGCTTTCTTT. Translating gives CASSLQGPTEAFF.